This T cell receptor (beta chain) stems from a study of T cell repertoires in cytomegalovirus infection. Study information: Matching HLA type, along with CMV infection, was indicated by public TCR beta signatures.

TCRdb re-derived calls from the reads in MiXCR, one entry per CDR3 protein. Of over 450,000 distinct CDR3 sequences listed, about 11% are singletons. The V segment lost 0 bases and the J segment 5 bases; nucleotides outside the gene matches: 12. The CDR3 runs 19 residues. Germline-derived CDR1 and CDR2 are LNHDA and SQIVND (reference sequence). Study-level findings and limits: Clonotype analysis showed dominance of the ex vivo response by HLA-C-restricted CMV-specific TCR beta clonotypes.

This clonotype came up a few times. Its antigen remains unknown. The receptor was isolated from a human donor in good health (CMV status not recorded). Some clones in this sample may be carry-over from other donors' samples. The chain uses TRBV19 and TRBJ2-7, with 14 bases matching TRBD2. Sequenced input: PBMCs. The CDR3 coding sequence is TGTGCCAGTAGTATAGATCCCCCGACTAGCGGGAGGGTTCGGAACGAGCAGTACTTC. It is translated as CASSIDPPTSGRVRNEQYF.